Following are 17 T cell receptor beta chains from one sample sequenced in a study of T cell changes during pregnancy in multiple sclerosis. The assay was immunoSEQ multiplex PCR, and TCRdb's table has in-frame clones only and misses some. The table has under 85,000 clones, roughly nine tenths seen once; the top ten hold under 0.35%. Sequenced here: CD4+ T cells from peripheral blood mononuclear cells, sampled in the third trimester of pregnancy. These receptor sequences come from a female donor in good health, enrolled as a control in a pregnancy study.

The CDR3 here is CASRRSVYEQYF. CDR3 sequence (DNA): TGTGCCAGCAGACGATCAGTCTACGAGCAGTACTTC. The chain couples TRBV6-5 to TRBJ2-7; D gene uncertain. CDR1 and CDR2 from the germline V gene are MNHEY and SVGAGI. V dropped 6 bases and J dropped 3 bases, with 9 bases sitting between them. The CDR3 totals 12 residues.

This chain links TRBV13 with TRBJ2-7, with 8 nucleotides matching TRBD1. The germline gives CDR1 PRHDT, CDR2 FYEKMQ (reference sequence). The V segment lost 3 bases and the J segment 3 bases; nucleotides outside the gene matches: 1. The CDR3 spans 13 residues. The CDR3 DNA is TGTGCCAGCAGCTTCGGGACAGGCTACGAGCAGTACTTC. Translation: CASSFGTGYEQYF.

The V and J genes are TRBV2 and TRBJ2-7; no firm D call. Germline CDR1 SNHLY, CDR2 FYNNEI. The CDR3 runs 12 residues. V was shortened by 2 bases and J by 4 bases, with 6 bases between the two germline ends. In DNA form, the CDR3 reads TGTGCCAGCAGTGAATCAGGTTACGAGCAGTACTTC. This gives the protein CASSESGYEQYF.

The chain has TRBV14 and TRBJ2-5; 7 bases are a match to TRBD2. The ends lost 4 bases at V and 10 bases at J; junction bases unmatched: 21. Germline loops: CDR1 SGHDN, CDR2 FVKESK. The CDR3 covers 17 residues. The CDR3 spells CASSPREGPRSVRDQYF. Here the CDR3 DNA reads TGTGCCAGCAGCCCCAGGGAGGGACCGCGTAGCGTCCGGGACCAGTACTTC. The variable domain in full, completed from reference TRBV14 and TRBJ2-5, reads EAGVTQFPSHSVIEKGQTVTLRCDPISGHDNLYWYRRVMGKEIKFLLHFVKESKQDESGMPNNRFLAERTGGTYSTLKVQPAELEDSGVYFCASSPREGPRSVRDQYFGPGTRLLVL.

This clone was seen a single time. This chain joins TRBV4-2 and TRBJ1-2; TRBD1 matches 7 bases. CDR1 and CDR2 (germline): LGHNA, YNFKEQ. The CDR3 loop spans 14 amino acids. V gave up 4 bases and J gave up 3 bases; unmatched junction bases: 5. CDR3 DNA sequence: TGTGCCAGCAGCCGGCCGGGACAGTACTATGGCTACACCTTC. This encodes CASSRPGQYYGYTF.

V is TRBV7-3 and J is TRBJ2-3; TRBD2 aligns across 9 bases. The CDR3 has 15 amino acids. V lost 2 bases, J lost 4 bases, and 4 bases stayed unmatched. Germline CDR1 is SGHTA and CDR2 is FQGTGA. For the CDR3, the DNA is TGTGCCAGCAGCTTACTAGCGGGGAGCTCAGATACGCAGTATTTT. It encodes CASSLLAGSSDTQYF. The full variable domain, with the rest looked up from reference TRBV7-3 and TRBJ2-3, is GAGVSQTPSNKVTEKGKYVELRCDPISGHTALYWYRQSLGQGPEFLIYFQGTGAADDSGLPNDRFFAVRPEGSVSTLKIQRTERGDSAVYLCASSLLAGSSDTQYFGPGTRLTVL.

The rearrangement uses TRBV30 and TRBJ2-1; D is unresolved. The germline gives CDR1 GTSNPN, CDR2 SVGIG (reference sequence). This CDR3 is built from 15 residues. Trimming removed 1 base from V and 0 bases from J, with 10 bases in between. The CDR3: CAWSGAPSSYNEQFF. The CDR3 DNA follows: TGTGCCTGGAGTGGGGCTCCGAGCTCCTACAATGAGCAGTTCTTC.

The chain carries TRBV7-9 and TRBJ2-7; 12 positions agree with TRBD2. The length of the CDR3 is 14 residues. Trimming cost V 8 bases and J 5 bases; bases outside gene matches: 7. Germline V gene data show CDR1 as SEHNR and CDR2 as FQNEAQ (reference sequence). CDR3 in DNA: TGTGCCAGCGATGGACTAGCGGGGCACGACGAGCAGTACTTC. Translated, it gives CASDGLAGHDEQYF.

The chain recombines TRBV4-3 with TRBJ1-2, with D unclear. Trimming pared 0 bases from V and 6 bases from J, leaving 11 bases between. CDR1 is LGHNA, CDR2 YSLEER, per germline. The CDR3 covers 14 residues. The CDR3 nucleotides read TGCGCCAGCAGCCAAGATTTCGGGTCCCATGGCTACACCTTC. It is translated as CASSQDFGSHGYTF.

This clone was recorded only once. The chain recombines TRBV30 with TRBJ1-2; 11 bases line up with TRBD1. Germline CDR1 GTSNPN, CDR2 SVGIG (reference sequence). This CDR3 is 14 amino acids long. V shed 3 bases, J shed 4 bases, and the junction held 4 bases outside the gene matches. CDR3 in DNA: TGTGCCTGGAGGGGGGACAGGGGGACCTATGGCTACACCTTC. It translates to CAWRGDRGTYGYTF.

The chain is built from TRBV19 and TRBJ2-2; D possibly corresponds to TRBD1 (5 bases). CDR1 and CDR2 from the germline V gene are LNHDA and SQIVND (reference sequence). The CDR3 covers 17 residues. V was clipped by 3 bases and J by 0 bases, with 14 bases between them. CDR3 residues: CASSMWAGMANTGELFF. The CDR3 DNA follows: TGTGCCAGTAGTATGTGGGCAGGGATGGCGAACACCGGGGAGCTGTTTTTT.

This clone was observed a single time. This chain links TRBV19 with TRBJ1-5, with TRBD1 matching over 7 bases. V was pared by 5 bases and J by 3 bases, with 10 bases of the junction left unmatched. CDR1 and CDR2 (germline): LNHDA, SQIVND (reference sequence). CDR3 size: 16 residues. CDR3 nucleotides: TGTGCCAGTAGTCCTTCCGGGACAGATTACAATCAGCCCCAGCATTTT. Its protein is CASSPSGTDYNQPQHF.

The rearrangement joins TRBV29-1 to TRBJ2-5; perhaps TRBD2 as D (5 bases). Deletions cut 0 bases from V and 9 bases from J, with 14 bases between. The CDR3 length is 13 residues. Germline V CDR1 and CDR2: SQVTM, ANQGSEA. CDR3 coding DNA: TGCAGCGTTGAAGAGTCTGGGTCCGGGGCCCAGTACTTC. Protein product: CSVEESGSGAQYF.

The V call is TRBV5-1, the J call TRBJ2-3; D is possibly TRBD1 (6 bases). The CDR3 totals 13 residues. The germline V gene encodes CDR1 SGHRS and CDR2 YFSETQ. V was clipped by 4 bases and J by 5 bases, with 11 bases between them. The CDR3: CASSNRVEDTQYF. The CDR3 coding sequence is TGCGCCAGCAGCAACAGGGTGGAAGATACGCAGTATTTT.

CDR3 in DNA: TGCAGTGCTCCCCCCATCTATGGCTACACCTTC. It specifies CSAPPIYGYTF. The chain links TRBV20-1 to TRBJ1-2; the D is unclear. The CDR3 runs to 11 residues. V was shortened by 5 bases and J by 4 bases, with 8 bases between the two germline ends. Looked up from germline, CDR1 is DFQATT and CDR2 is SNEGSKA (reference sequence).

The V and J genes are TRBV5-1 and TRBJ2-3; the D gene is possibly TRBD1 (6 bases). This CDR3 is built from 15 residues. CDR1 and CDR2 (germline): SGHRS, YFSETQ. V was clipped by 5 bases and J by 7 bases, with 20 bases between them. The CDR3: CASSLPRGKGNTQYF. The CDR3 nucleotides read TGCGCCAGCAGTCTTCCTAGGGGGAAGGGAAATACGCAGTATTTT.

The chain employs TRBV7-2 and TRBJ1-1, with TRBD1 identical over 7 bases. Unmatched junction bases numbered 1, after V lost 2 bases and J lost 4 bases. CDR3 length: 13 residues. CDR1 SGHTA and CDR2 FQGNSA come from the germline V gene. The CDR3 DNA reads TGTGCCAGCAGCTTAACAGGGGTCACTGAAGCTTTCTTT. It translates to CASSLTGVTEAFF.